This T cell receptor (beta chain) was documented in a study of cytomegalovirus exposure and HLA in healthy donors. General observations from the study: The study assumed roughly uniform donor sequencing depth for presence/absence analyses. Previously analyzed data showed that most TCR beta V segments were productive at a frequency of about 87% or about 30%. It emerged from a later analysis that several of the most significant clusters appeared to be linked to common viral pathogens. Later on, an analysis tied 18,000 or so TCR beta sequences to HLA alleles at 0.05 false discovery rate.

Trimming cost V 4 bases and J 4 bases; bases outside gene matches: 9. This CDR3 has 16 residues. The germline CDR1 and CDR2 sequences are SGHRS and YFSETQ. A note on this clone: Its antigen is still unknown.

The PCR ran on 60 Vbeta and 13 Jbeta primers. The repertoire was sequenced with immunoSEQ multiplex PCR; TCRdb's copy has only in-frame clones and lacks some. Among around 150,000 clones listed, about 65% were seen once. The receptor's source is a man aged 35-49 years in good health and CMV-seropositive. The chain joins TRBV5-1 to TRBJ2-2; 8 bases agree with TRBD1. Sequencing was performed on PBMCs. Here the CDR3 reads CASSLLTGGGTGELFF. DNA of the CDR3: TGCGCCAGCAGCCTGTTAACAGGGGGTGGCACCGGGGAGCTGTTTTTT.